Listed below are T cell receptor beta chains from one sample, sequenced in a study of blood T cell repertoires in COVID-19. Data came from immunoSEQ multiplex PCR; TCRdb stores just in-frame clones and leaves some out. This sample yields 200,000 to 250,000 clones, of which just under 85% are seen a single time; over 1.5% belongs to the top ten. The sequenced sample consisted of peripheral blood. These receptors originate from an elderly woman with acute or convalescent COVID-19. Each CDR3 is given with its conserved first and last residue.

v_call: TRBV9; cdr3_aa: CASRNTGTGALVRGYEQYF
v_call: TRBV30; cdr3_aa: CAKRTGSETEAFF
v_call: TRBV5-4; cdr3_aa: CASSLSGGPGELFF
v_call: TRBV4-1; cdr3_aa: CASSQEEEEGTPVNSPLHF
v_call: TRBV7-2; cdr3_aa: CASSLGQNSPLHF
v_call: TRBV2; cdr3_aa: CASQGALSSYEQYF
v_call: TRBV7-9; cdr3_aa: CASSFEQGNSPLHF
v_call: TRBV6-1; cdr3_aa: CASSEGTACTF
v_call: TRBV24-1; cdr3_aa: CATSDPGQGAYEQYF
v_call: TRBV19; cdr3_aa: CASSISSNQPQHF
v_call: TRBV13; cdr3_aa: CASSFTGTGINEQYF
v_call: TRBV7-2; cdr3_aa: CASSLGSGTGKNEQFF
v_call: TRBV4-2; cdr3_aa: CASSHSGGVKDEQFF
v_call: TRBV5-1; cdr3_aa: CASSLEGGRTTNEQFF
v_call: TRBV7-2; cdr3_aa: CASSLDRSTEAFF
v_call: TRBV28; cdr3_aa: CASRPNLGTSGFPNEQFF
v_call: TRBV6-2/TRBV6-3; cdr3_aa: CASSYSQGAFNSPLHF
v_call: TRBV18; cdr3_aa: CASSATGGLNEKLFF
v_call: TRBV18; cdr3_aa: CASSPPGRSGYTF
v_call: TRBV4-2; cdr3_aa: CASSQDSERGEQFF
v_call: TRBV7-2; cdr3_aa: CASSFRDTFYEQYF
v_call: TRBV5-6; cdr3_aa: CASSLGETGNTIYF
v_call: TRBV5-5; cdr3_aa: CASSLSSGSYWAGELFF
v_call: TRBV18; cdr3_aa: CASSPPAYGSLAAHEQFF
v_call: TRBV18; cdr3_aa: CASSPPGGLAGIEQFF
v_call: TRBV7-9; cdr3_aa: CASSLGVRQGTEAFF
v_call: TRBV7-7; cdr3_aa: CASSLGAGGPYETQYF
v_call: TRBV6-2/TRBV6-3; cdr3_aa: CASSSDRGMRYNEQFF
v_call: TRBV6-1; cdr3_aa: CASSEFVAASSGNTIYF
v_call: TRBV5-1; cdr3_aa: CASSQQGAPDTQYF
v_call: TRBV15; cdr3_aa: CATSREDSYGYTF
v_call: TRBV7-2; cdr3_aa: CASSLVGGRAGSEQYF
v_call: TRBV7-3; cdr3_aa: CASSTRDNTDTQYF
v_call: TRBV5-1; cdr3_aa: CASSLDGGYGYTF
v_call: TRBV12-5; cdr3_aa: CASSRGQGITEAFF
v_call: TRBV4-3; cdr3_aa: CASSQQGFGNTEAFF
v_call: TRBV7-9; cdr3_aa: CASSFSGVGTEAFF
v_call: TRBV11-2; cdr3_aa: CASTPEVARNTIYF
v_call: TRBV5-1; cdr3_aa: CASSLGSSGGYNEQFF
v_call: TRBV14; cdr3_aa: CASSQEAVYGYTF
v_call: TRBV3-1/TRBV3-2; cdr3_aa: CASSPGLAGEFF
v_call: TRBV5-1; cdr3_aa: CASSSVSGTDTQYF
v_call: TRBV7-6; cdr3_aa: CASSLGSSGGVYNEQFF
v_call: TRBV7-2; cdr3_aa: CASSSKLGLRYGYTF
v_call: TRBV12-3/TRBV12-4; cdr3_aa: CASSLLETQYF
v_call: TRBV2; cdr3_aa: CASSVRGGYGYTF
v_call: TRBV18; cdr3_aa: CASSPRQGATDTQYF
v_call: TRBV6-6; cdr3_aa: CASSLGQANTEAFF
v_call: TRBV7-6; cdr3_aa: CASSFTPRGRDQPQHF